The rows below give T cell receptor beta chains drawn from one sample of a study of blood T cell repertoires in COVID-19. Sequencing used immunoSEQ multiplex PCR; TCRdb keeps in-frame clones, though not all of them. The repertoire holds 25,000 to 35,000 clones, with about 91% as singletons. Specimen: peripheral blood. The receptors stem from a man older than 75 with acute or convalescent COVID-19. Both conserved end residues are part of each CDR3. D genes are given only for firm matches. A row's size may be missing; if present it is once, few, many or a size class.

D	J	V	size	CDR3	DNA
.	TRBJ1-5	TRBV19	.	CASSIKWQGSQPQHF	TGTGCCAGTAGTATCAAGTGGCAGGGGAGCCAGCCCCAGCATTTT
TRBD1	TRBJ2-1	TRBV5-5	.	CASSGPDRGDEQFF	TGTGCCAGCAGCGGGCCGGACAGGGGGGATGAGCAGTTCTTC
TRBD1	TRBJ2-7	TRBV2	once	CASSELQGNGEQYF	TGTGCCAGCAGTGAATTACAGGGGAACGGCGAGCAGTACTTC
.	TRBJ1-2	TRBV6-5	.	CASSPRGSLYGYTF	TGTGCCAGCAGTCCTCGTGGCAGTCTCTATGGCTACACCTTC
.	TRBJ1-2	TRBV7-8	.	CASSPAGVRGDGYTF	TGTGCCAGCAGCCCTGCTGGAGTCAGGGGTGATGGCTACACCTTC
.	TRBJ2-5	TRBV29-1	.	CSTSTVLETQYF	TGCAGCACCTCGACTGTGCTGGAGACCCAGTACTTC
TRBD2	TRBJ2-1	TRBV5-1	.	CASSLALAGPDEQFF	TGCGCCAGCAGCTTGGCTCTAGCGGGACCAGATGAGCAGTTCTTC
.	TRBJ1-2	TRBV28	.	CASSPAAASNYGYTF	TGTGCCAGCAGTCCCGCGGCGGCTTCTAACTATGGCTACACCTTC
.	TRBJ1-2	TRBV5-1	.	CASSFAGSGGYTF	TGCGCCAGCAGCTTTGCAGGGTCGGGTGGCTACACCTTC
TRBD1	TRBJ2-4	TRBV19	.	CAVDRTLAKNIQYF	TGTGCCGTGGACAGGACACTAGCCAAAAACATTCAGTACTTC
.	TRBJ2-1	TRBV28	few	CASTSGGAPNSYNEQFF	TGTGCCAGCACCAGTGGGGGGGCCCCCAACTCCTACAATGAGCAGTTCTTC
.	TRBJ2-7	TRBV6-6	few	CASSISQGPPSEQYF	TGTGCCAGCAGTATCTCACAGGGACCCCCCTCCGAGCAGTACTTC
.	TRBJ1-4	TRBV18	.	CASSPTSGRATNEKLFF	TGTGCCAGCTCACCTACGTCGGGGAGGGCAACTAATGAAAAACTGTTTTTT
.	TRBJ1-2	TRBV6-5	.	CASSSFRDGYGYTF	TGTGCCAGCAGTTCTTTCAGGGATGGCTATGGCTACACCTTC
.	TRBJ2-7	TRBV4-2	.	CASSPGRGSYEQYF	TGTGCCAGCAGCCCCGGCAGGGGATCCTACGAGCAGTACTTC